The source of this TCR beta chain is a study of multiple sclerosis patients with progressive multifocal leukoencephalopathy (dated by TCRdb to about 2019). With regard to the full study: Peripheral T and B cells were examined in MS patients who went on to develop PML (4 under natalizumab, 1 after alemtuzumab) as well as in treated patients who did not. Longitudinal follow-up was performed in two natalizumab-treated patients who later developed PML, from before therapy through 6 and 12 months to PML onset. The study was designed to detect JC virus-specific or public T-cell expansions arising at the time of PML onset. Points the paper makes about the study in general: Analysis was restricted to peripheral blood, although for natalizumab-associated PML, cerebrospinal fluid or brain lymphocytes might be more informative. TRB clones with frequency above 0.5% were observed only in PML patients, but the clones expanded at PML onset were found to be already present before and during natalizumab therapy. With only a small, descriptive cohort, it remained unclear whether the findings reflect JC virus infection or general immunocompromise. Most PML patients had lower normalized Shannon entropy, suggesting less diverse TRB repertoires, while values in the natalizumab-treated controls sat near 1. When PML developed, no shared TRBV or TRBJ gene usage and no preferred TRBV-TRBJ pairings were found.

The CDR3 runs 16 amino acids, cysteine and phenylalanine included. Solely the CDR3 DNA is kept, with 48 bases framed from the first base. Trimming at the junction amounts to 1 base on V and 4 bases on J, and the germline ends lie 17 bases apart. From the germline V gene (reference sequence), CDR1 is GTSNPN and CDR2 is SVGIG. Reading the label with the study, this specimen's time point is: 6 months of natalizumab therapy. The intended sense of this specimen's treatment or condition label: on natalizumab therapy at sampling. All listed patients had previously received interferon beta, and all PML patients were female. T1 and T2 blood samples were collected at 6 and 12 months of natalizumab therapy, respectively. Ficoll-Hypaque density gradient centrifugation was used to isolate peripheral blood mononuclear cells. As to this clone: Its antigen has not been determined. Per-base quality was not reported, and no clone a single base away is much larger than it.

The method was the immunoSEQ multiplex PCR assay. Synthetic inline TR CDR3 controls covering all V-J pairings were spiked into each PCR to estimate template counts and remove amplification bias. Reads were processed so that amplification and sequencing bias were reduced, and quantification was performed against synthetic TR CDR3 analogs. On the authors' methods: In ImmunoSEQ Analyzer, raw data were processed so that out-of-frame sequences and CDR3s with stop codons were removed, with gene names following IMGT nomenclature. Normalized Shannon entropy, defined as 1 minus Pielou's evenness, was used to summarize repertoire diversity. TRB sequences were treated as identical only when sharing V gene, J gene and CDR3. Public PML clonotypes were defined as CDR3s shared by two or more PML-onset samples but absent from earlier samples, from controls, and from public databases. Positional CDR3 amino acid composition was analyzed in Skylign with the observed count method. The table was pulled from immuneACCESS by TCRdb, which kept in-frame rearrangements only. Such tables lose some clones; where checked, under half of the loss comes from unresolved V genes, and the rest has no known cause. Clonal size and the V and J genes are those of that table, whereas D and trimming came from the DNA. The sample profile shows 29,000 or so clones; approximately 89% of them were found once. The ten largest make up more than 1.3% of the sample.

The material sequenced was PBMCs, taken from a patient treated with natalizumab. The sequence is built from TRBV30 and TRBJ1-5; TRBD1 could be the D gene, as 6 bases match. The TCR sequence derives from a human donor with multiple sclerosis. The CDR3 amino acid sequence is: CAWSAGQWVANQPQHF. Here is the DNA: TGTGCCTGGAGTGCAGGACAGTGGGTTGCGAATCAGCCCCAGCATTTT.